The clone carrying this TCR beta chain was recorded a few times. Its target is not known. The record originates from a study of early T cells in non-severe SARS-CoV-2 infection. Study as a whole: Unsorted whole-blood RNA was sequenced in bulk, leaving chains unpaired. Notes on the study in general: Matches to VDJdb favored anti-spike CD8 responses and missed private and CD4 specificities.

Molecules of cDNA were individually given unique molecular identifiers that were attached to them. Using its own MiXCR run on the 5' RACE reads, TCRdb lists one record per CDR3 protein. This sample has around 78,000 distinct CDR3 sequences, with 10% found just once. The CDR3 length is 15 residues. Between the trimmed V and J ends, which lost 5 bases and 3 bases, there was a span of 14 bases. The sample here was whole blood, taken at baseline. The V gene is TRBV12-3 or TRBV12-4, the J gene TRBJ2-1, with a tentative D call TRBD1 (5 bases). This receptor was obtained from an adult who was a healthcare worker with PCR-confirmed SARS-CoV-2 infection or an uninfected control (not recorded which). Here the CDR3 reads CASSKGATFYNEQFF. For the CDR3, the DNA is TGTGCCAGCAGTAAAGGGGCCACTTTCTACAATGAGCAGTTCTTC.